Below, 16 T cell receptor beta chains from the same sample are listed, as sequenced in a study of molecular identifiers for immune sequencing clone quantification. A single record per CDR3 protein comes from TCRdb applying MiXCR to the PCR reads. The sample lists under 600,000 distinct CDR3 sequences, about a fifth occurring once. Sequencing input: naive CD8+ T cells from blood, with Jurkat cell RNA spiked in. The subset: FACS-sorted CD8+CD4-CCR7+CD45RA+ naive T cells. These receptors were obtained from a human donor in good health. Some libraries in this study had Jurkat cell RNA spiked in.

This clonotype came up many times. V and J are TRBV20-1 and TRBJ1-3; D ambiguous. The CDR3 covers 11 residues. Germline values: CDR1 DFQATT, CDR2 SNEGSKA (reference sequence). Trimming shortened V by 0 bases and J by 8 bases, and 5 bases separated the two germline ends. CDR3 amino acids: CSARDWDTIYF. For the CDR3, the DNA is TGCAGTGCTAGAGATTGGGACACCATATATTTT.

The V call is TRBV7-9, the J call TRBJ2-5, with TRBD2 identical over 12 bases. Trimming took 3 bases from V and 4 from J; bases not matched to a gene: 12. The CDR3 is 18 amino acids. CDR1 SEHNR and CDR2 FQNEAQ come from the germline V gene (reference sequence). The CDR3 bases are TGTGCCAGCAGCTTCGCCAAACTAGCGGGGGGCACGATAGAGACCCAGTACTTC. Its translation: CASSFAKLAGGTIETQYF.

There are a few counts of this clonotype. The CDR3 coding sequence is TGCGCCAGCAGCTTGGCGGCAGGGGAAGTTGAAGCTTTCTTT. This translates into CASSLAAGEVEAFF. The chain couples TRBV5-1 to TRBJ1-1; D possibly corresponds to TRBD1 (6 bases). Germline V gene sequence: CDR1 SGHRS, CDR2 YFSETQ. Trimming took 0 bases from V and 7 from J, leaving 13 bases between them. This CDR3 is built from 14 residues.

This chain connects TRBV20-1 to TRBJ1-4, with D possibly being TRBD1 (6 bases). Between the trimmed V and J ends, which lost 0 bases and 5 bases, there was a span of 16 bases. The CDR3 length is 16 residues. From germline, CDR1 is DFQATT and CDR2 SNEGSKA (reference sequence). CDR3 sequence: CSARDPWTVENEKLFF. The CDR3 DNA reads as TGCAGTGCTAGAGATCCCTGGACAGTCGAAAATGAAAAACTGTTTTTT.

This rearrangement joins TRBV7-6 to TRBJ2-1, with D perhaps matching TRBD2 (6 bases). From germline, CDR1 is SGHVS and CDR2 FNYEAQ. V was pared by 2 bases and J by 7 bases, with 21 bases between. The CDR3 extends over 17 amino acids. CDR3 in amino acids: CASSLKPPGGDWNEQFF. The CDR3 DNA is TGTGCCAGCAGCTTAAAGCCCCCGGGCGGGGATTGGAATGAGCAGTTCTTC.

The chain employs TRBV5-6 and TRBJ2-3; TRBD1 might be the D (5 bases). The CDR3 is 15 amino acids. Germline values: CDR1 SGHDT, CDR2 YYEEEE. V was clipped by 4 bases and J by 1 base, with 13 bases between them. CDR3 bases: TGTGCCAGCAGCAAGGGGTATGGGGGCACAGATACGCAGTATTTT. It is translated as CASSKGYGGTDTQYF.

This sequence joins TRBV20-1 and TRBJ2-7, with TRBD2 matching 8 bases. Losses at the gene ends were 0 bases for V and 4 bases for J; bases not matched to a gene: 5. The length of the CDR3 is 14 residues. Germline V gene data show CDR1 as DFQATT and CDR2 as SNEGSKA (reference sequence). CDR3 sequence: CSARDLAGGYEQYV. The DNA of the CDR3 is TGCAGTGCTAGAGATTTGGCGGGAGGTTACGAGCAGTACGTC.

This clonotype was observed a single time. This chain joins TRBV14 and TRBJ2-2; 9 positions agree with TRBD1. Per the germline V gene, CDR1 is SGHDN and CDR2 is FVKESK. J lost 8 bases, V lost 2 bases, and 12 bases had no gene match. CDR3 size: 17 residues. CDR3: CASSQSRDRALPGELFF. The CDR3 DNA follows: TGTGCCAGCAGCCAAAGCAGGGACAGGGCCCTTCCGGGGGAGCTGTTTTTT.

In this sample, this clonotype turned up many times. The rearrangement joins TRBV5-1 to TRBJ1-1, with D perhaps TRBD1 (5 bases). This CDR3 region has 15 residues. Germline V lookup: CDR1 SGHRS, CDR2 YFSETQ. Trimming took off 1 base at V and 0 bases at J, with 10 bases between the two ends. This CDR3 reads CASSLNGHMNTEAFF. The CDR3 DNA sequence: TGCGCCAGCAGCTTGAACGGACACATGAACACTGAAGCTTTCTTT. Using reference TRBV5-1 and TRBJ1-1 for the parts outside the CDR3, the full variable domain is KAGVTQTPRYLIKTRGQQVTLSCSPISGHRSVSWYQQTPGQGLQFLFEYFSETQRNKGNFPGRFSGRQFSNSRSEMNVSTLELGDSALYLCASSLNGHMNTEAFFGQGTRLTVV.

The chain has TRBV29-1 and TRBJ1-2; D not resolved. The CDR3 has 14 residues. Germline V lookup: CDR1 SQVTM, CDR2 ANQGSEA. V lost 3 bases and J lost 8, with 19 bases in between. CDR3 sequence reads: CSVDGEDDGSGYTF. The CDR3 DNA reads TGCAGCGTTGACGGGGAGGACGACGGTTCAGGCTACACCTTC.

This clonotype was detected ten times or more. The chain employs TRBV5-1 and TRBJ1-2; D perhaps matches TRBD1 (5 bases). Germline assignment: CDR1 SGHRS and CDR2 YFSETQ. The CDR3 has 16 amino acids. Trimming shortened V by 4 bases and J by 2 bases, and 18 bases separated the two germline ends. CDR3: CASSAGAVGQNYGYTF. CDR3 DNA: TGCGCCAGCAGCGCGGGAGCCGTCGGACAAAACTATGGCTACACCTTC.

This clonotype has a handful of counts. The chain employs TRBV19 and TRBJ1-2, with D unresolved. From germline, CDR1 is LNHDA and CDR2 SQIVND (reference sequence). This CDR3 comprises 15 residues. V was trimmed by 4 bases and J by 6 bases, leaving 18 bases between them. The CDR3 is CASSKDRNQVNGYTF. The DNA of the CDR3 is TGTGCCAGTAGTAAGGACCGCAACCAGGTTAATGGCTACACCTTC.

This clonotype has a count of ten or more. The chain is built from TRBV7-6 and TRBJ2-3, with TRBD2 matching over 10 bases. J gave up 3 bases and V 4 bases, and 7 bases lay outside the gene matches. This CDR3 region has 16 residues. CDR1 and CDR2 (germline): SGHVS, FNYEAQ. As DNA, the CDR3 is TGTGCCAGCAGCTCCCCCGGGACTAGCGATACAGATACGCAGTATTTT. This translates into CASSSPGTSDTDTQYF.

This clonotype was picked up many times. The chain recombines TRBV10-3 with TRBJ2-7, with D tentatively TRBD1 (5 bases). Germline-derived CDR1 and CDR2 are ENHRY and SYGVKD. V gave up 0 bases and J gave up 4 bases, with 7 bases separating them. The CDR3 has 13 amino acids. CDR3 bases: TGTGCCATCAGTGAGTCGGGGCAGTACGAGCAGTACTTC. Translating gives CAISESGQYEQYF.

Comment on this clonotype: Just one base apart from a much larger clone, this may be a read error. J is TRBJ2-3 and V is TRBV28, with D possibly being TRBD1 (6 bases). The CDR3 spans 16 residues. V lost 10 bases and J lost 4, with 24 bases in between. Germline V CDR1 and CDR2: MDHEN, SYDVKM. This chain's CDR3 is CANMPLVGALPDTQYF. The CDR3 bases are TGTGCCAACATGCCCCTTGTGGGGGCACTCCCAGATACGCAGTATTTT.

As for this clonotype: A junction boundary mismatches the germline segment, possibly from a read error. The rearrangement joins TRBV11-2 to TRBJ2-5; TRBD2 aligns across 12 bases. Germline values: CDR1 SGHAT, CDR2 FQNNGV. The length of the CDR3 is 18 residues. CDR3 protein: CASSLDRASGRVQETQYF. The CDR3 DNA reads TGTGCCAGCAGTTTAGATAGGGCTAGCGGGAGGGTCCAAGAGACCCAGTACTTC.